The clone carrying this TCR beta chain came up a few times. Its antigen is undetermined. This record comes from a study of T cells in Graves' hyperthyroidism and ophthalmopathy. About the research overall: At initial diagnosis, before any treatment had begun, peripheral blood was obtained.

Amplification of TCR beta CDR3 regions was performed using RNA transcripts as template. TCR CDR3 regions were first amplified by RT-PCR with HTBI primers. TCRdb processed the multiplex PCR reads anew with MiXCR; each CDR3 protein has one entry. The sample records roughly 650,000 distinct CDR3 sequences, 15% to 20% being singletons. Broader study findings: Through a model of 13 V-J features, ophthalmopathy was separated from stable hyperthyroidism.

The CDR3 runs to 14 residues. Trimming left V 6 bases short and J 0 bases short, with 13 bases between. Germline V gene sequence: CDR1 DFQATT, CDR2 SNEGSKA (reference sequence). The sequencing input was blood. The gene calls are TRBV20-1 and TRBJ2-3, with D possibly matching TRBD2 (6 bases). This clonotype was obtained from a woman between 40 and 55 years old with Graves' ophthalmopathy. The CDR3 nucleotides are TGCAGTGCGGTGCGGGGCCCTAGCACAGATACGCAGTATTTT. This sequence encodes CSAVRGPSTDTQYF.